This TCR beta chain was documented in a study of cytomegalovirus exposure and HLA in healthy donors. Notes on the study in general: The analysis excluded some indistinguishable V segments, including TRBV6-2 and TRBV6-3. Later analysis demonstrated an association between a missense DCLRE1C variant and TCR beta V- and J-gene trimming.

As to this clone: Its antigen is not known.

Germline assignment: CDR1 MDHEN and CDR2 SYDVKM. The CDR3 runs 14 residues. The germline V and J ends were trimmed by 6 bases and 5 bases, with 16 bases remaining between them. The PCR was carried out with 60 Vbeta primers and 13 Jbeta primers. Sequenced by immunoSEQ multiplex PCR; TCRdb stores in-frame clones only, minus some. The sample yields 150,000 to 200,000 clones, about 70% seen once. This TCR was sampled from a middle-aged woman in good health and CMV-seropositive. The chain links TRBV28 to TRBJ2-5; tentatively, D is TRBD2 (6 bases). The sequenced material came from PBMCs. The CDR3, as DNA: TGTGCCAGCAGAAAAGGAGGGCCGAGGGAGACCCAGTACTTC. Translated, it gives CASRKGGPRETQYF.